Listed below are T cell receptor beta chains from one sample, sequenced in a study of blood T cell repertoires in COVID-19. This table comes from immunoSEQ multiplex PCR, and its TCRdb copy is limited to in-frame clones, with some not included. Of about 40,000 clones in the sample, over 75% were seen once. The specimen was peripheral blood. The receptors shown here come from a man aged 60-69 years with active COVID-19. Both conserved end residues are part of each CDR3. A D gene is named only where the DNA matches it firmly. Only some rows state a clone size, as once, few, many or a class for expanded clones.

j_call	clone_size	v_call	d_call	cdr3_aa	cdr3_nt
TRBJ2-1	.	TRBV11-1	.	CASSLGVAVSHEQFF	TGTGCCAGCAGCTTAGGGGTAGCGGTGAGTCATGAGCAGTTCTTC
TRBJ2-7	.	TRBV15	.	CATSKGGLYEQYF	TGTGCCACCAGCAAGGGGGGGCTCTACGAGCAGTACTTC
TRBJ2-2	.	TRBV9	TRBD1	CASSPRTGGWTGELFF	TGTGCCAGCAGCCCCCGGACAGGGGGATGGACCGGGGAGCTGTTTTTT
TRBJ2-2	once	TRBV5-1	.	CASSLDRANTGELFF	TGCGCCAGCAGCTTGGATCGGGCGAACACCGGGGAGCTGTTTTTT
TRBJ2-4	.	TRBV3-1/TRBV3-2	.	CASSRLGGPKNIQYF	TGTGCCAGCAGCCGACTAGGAGGGCCCAAAAACATTCAGTACTTC
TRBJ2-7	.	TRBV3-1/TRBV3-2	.	CASSQGAEQYF	TGTGCCAGCAGCCAAGGGGCCGAGCAGTACTTC
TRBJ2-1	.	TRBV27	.	CASRYLGGNEQFF	TGTGCCAGCAGGTATCTGGGAGGCAATGAGCAGTTCTTC
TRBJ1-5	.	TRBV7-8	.	CASSSSGAELYSNQPQHF	TGTGCCAGCAGCTCCTCGGGAGCCGAGTTATATAGCAATCAGCCCCAGCATTTT
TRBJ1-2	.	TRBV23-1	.	CASSPHLGYTF	TGCGCCAGCAGTCCACACCTGGGCTACACCTTC
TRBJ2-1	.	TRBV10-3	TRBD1	CAISATGDGNEQFF	TGTGCCATCAGTGCGACAGGGGACGGGAATGAGCAGTTCTTC
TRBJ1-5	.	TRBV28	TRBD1	CASSTRQGENQPQHF	TGTGCCAGCAGTACTCGACAGGGCGAAAATCAGCCCCAGCATTTT
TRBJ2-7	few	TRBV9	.	CASSPDSNSYEQYF	TGTGCCAGCAGCCCTGACAGTAACTCCTACGAGCAGTACTTC
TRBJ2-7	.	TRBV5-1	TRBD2	CASSFAGGSSYEQYF	TGCGCCAGCAGCTTCGCCGGGGGGAGCTCCTACGAGCAGTACTTC
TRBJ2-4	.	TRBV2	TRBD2	CASSGGTSGTLAKNIQYF	TGTGCCAGCAGCGGCGGGACTAGCGGGACTCTAGCCAAAAACATTCAGTACTTC
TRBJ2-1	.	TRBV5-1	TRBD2	CASTSSGTDSYNEQFF	TGCGCCAGCACCTCTAGCGGGACAGACTCCTACAATGAGCAGTTCTTC
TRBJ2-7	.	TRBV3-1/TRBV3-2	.	CASSQKIDEQYF	TGTGCCAGCAGCCAAAAAATAGACGAGCAGTACTTC
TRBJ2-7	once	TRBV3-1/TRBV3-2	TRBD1	CASSPVKGAAEQYF	TGTGCCAGCAGCCCCGTTAAGGGGGCGGCCGAGCAGTACTTC
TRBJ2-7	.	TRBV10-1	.	CASRQGRKGTYEQYF	TGCGCCAGCAGACAGGGACGCAAGGGCACCTACGAGCAGTACTTC
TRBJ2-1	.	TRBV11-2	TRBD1	CASSPRQGSGEQFF	TGTGCCAGCAGCCCCCGACAGGGTAGTGGTGAGCAGTTCTTC
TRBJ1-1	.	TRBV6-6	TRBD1	CASSIGQGRMNTEAFF	TGTGCCAGCAGTATAGGACAGGGCCGAATGAACACTGAAGCTTTCTTT
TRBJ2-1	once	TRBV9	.	CASSVAYFGNEQFF	TGTGCCAGCAGCGTAGCGTACTTCGGCAATGAGCAGTTCTTC
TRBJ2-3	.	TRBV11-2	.	CASSLSTTGDTQYF	TGTGCCAGCAGCTTGTCCACTACTGGGGATACGCAGTATTTT
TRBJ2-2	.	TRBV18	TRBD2	CASSPRTSSGVNTGELFF	TGTGCCAGCTCACCACGGACTAGTAGCGGGGTGAACACCGGGGAGCTGTTTTTT
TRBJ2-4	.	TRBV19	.	CASTAGTGAKNIQYF	TGTGCCAGTACCGCGGGAACGGGAGCCAAAAACATTCAGTACTTC
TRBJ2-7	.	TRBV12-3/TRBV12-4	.	CATSINGGEQYF	TGTGCCACCTCGATCAACGGAGGGGAGCAGTACTTC
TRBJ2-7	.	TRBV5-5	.	CASRGAYPGSYEQYF	TGTGCCAGCAGGGGGGCATACCCCGGTTCCTACGAGCAGTACTTC
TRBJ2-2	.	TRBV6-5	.	CASSWGSNTGELFF	TGTGCCAGCAGTTGGGGCAGTAACACCGGGGAGCTGTTTTTT
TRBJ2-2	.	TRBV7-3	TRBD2	CASSLWTSGVYENTGELFF	TGTGCCAGCAGCTTATGGACTAGCGGGGTTTACGAGAACACCGGGGAGCTGTTTTTT
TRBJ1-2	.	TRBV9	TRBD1	CASSPDRGPYGYTF	TGTGCCAGCAGCCCGGACAGGGGGCCGTATGGCTACACCTTC
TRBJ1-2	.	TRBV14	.	CASSQDAGLGYGYTF	TGTGCCAGCAGCCAAGATGCAGGGTTGGGGTATGGCTACACCTTC
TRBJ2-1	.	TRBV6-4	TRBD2	CASSVSLAGTYNEQFF	TGTGCCAGCAGTGTGTCACTAGCGGGAACCTACAATGAGCAGTTCTTC
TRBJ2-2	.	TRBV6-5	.	CASTAVNTGELFF	TGTGCCAGCACAGCGGTGAACACCGGGGAGCTGTTTTTT
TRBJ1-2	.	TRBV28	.	CASSLGVYGYTF	TGTGCCAGCAGCCTCGGGGTATATGGCTACACCTTC
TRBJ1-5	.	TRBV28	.	CASSPTGIRPQHF	TGTGCCAGCAGCCCTACAGGGATCCGGCCCCAGCATTTT
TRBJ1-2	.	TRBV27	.	CASSRSNGGDGYTF	TGTGCCAGCAGTCGGTCGAATGGAGGGGATGGCTACACCTTC
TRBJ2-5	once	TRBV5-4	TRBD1	CASSNDRVQETQYF	TGTGCCAGCAGCAACGACAGGGTCCAAGAGACCCAGTACTTC
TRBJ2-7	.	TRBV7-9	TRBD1	CASSWGQGMGNEQYF	TGTGCCAGCAGTTGGGGACAGGGGATGGGTAACGAGCAGTACTTC
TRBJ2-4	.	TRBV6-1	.	CASSEDAEKNIQYF	TGTGCCAGCAGTGAAGATGCAGAAAAAAACATTCAGTACTTC
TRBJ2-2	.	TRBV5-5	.	CASSLDGTSNTGELFF	TGTGCCAGCAGCCTCGACGGGACTTCGAACACCGGGGAGCTGTTTTTT
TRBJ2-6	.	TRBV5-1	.	CASSLRGSGANVLTF	TGCGCCAGCAGCTTGCGCGGCTCTGGGGCCAACGTCCTGACTTTC
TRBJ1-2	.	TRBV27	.	CASSPKGRRHYGYTF	TGTGCCAGCAGTCCCAAGGGGAGGCGGCACTATGGCTACACCTTC
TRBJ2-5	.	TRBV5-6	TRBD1	CASSFGTGQETQYF	TGTGCCAGCAGCTTCGGGACAGGACAAGAGACCCAGTACTTC
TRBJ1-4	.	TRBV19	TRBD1	CASRQTGTATNEKLFF	TGTGCCAGTAGGCAAACAGGGACAGCAACTAATGAAAAACTGTTTTTT